The source of this T cell receptor beta chain is a study of Graves' ophthalmopathy and Graves' hyperthyroidism. Across the whole study: Sampling took place at initial diagnosis, with peripheral blood obtained before any treatment. Study-wide findings and caveats: Blood was where most expanded thyroid clonotypes above 0.001 frequency also turned up.

TCR beta CDR3 amplification used RNA transcripts. Following a first-round RT-PCR that used HTBI primers, a second-round multiplex PCR was carried out. TCRdb called the multiplex PCR reads again in MiXCR, with one record for every CDR3 protein. The sample lists some 360,000 distinct CDR3 sequences, approximately 18% seen once, with 2.4% in the top ten. V shed 10 bases, J shed 5 bases, and the junction held 12 bases outside the gene matches. Germline V gene data show CDR1 as ENHRY and CDR2 as SYGVKD. The CDR3 covers 14 residues. Aged 18 to 65, hyperthyroidism patients had been newly diagnosed, with under 2 months' duration. What supplied the PBMCs was 10 ml of fresh peripheral blood. This clonotype showed up many times. Its antigen is undetermined.

What was sequenced was peripheral blood. This TCR was recovered from an adult woman with stable Graves' hyperthyroidism. The chain has TRBV10-3 and TRBJ2-5, with 8 bases matching TRBD1. The CDR3 is CATQGGQGVETQYF. CDR3 DNA: TGTGCCACCCAGGGAGGACAGGGAGTCGAGACCCAGTACTTC.